This is a list of T cell receptor beta chains from one sample in a study of blood T cell repertoires in COVID-19. Repertoires were generated with immunoSEQ multiplex PCR, while TCRdb's copy carries only in-frame clones and drops some. The sample gives 120,000 or so clones, over 60% of which show up once; roughly 17% is in the top ten. The sequenced material came from peripheral blood. All receptors derive from an elderly woman with active or convalescent COVID-19. The CDR3 runs from the conserved cysteine through the conserved F or W. Each record gives: V gene, J gene, clone size, D gene, CDR3 protein, CDR3 DNA. A D gene is named only where the DNA matches it firmly. Clone size is stated in some rows and not others, as once, few, many or a class when expanded.

>TRBV11-1|TRBJ1-1|-|-
CASSLVINTEAFF
TGTGCCAGCAGCTTAGTCATTAACACTGAAGCTTTCTTT
>TRBV6-1|TRBJ2-1|-|TRBD2
CASSESGSSYNEQFF
TGTGCCAGCAGTGAAAGCGGGAGCTCCTACAATGAGCAGTTCTTC
>TRBV11-1|TRBJ2-4|-|TRBD2
CASSQGLALGKNIQYF
TGTGCCAGCAGCCAAGGACTAGCCTTAGGCAAAAACATTCAGTACTTC
>TRBV11-2|TRBJ2-1|-|-
CASRSTFRGNYNEQFF
TGTGCCAGCAGATCTACGTTCCGGGGGAACTACAATGAGCAGTTCTTC
>TRBV9|TRBJ2-3|-|TRBD2
CASSVELAGGWSTDTQYF
TGTGCCAGCAGCGTAGAACTAGCGGGAGGTTGGAGCACAGATACGCAGTATTTT
>TRBV2|TRBJ2-1|-|TRBD2
CASSRLAGLLNEQFF
TGTGCCAGCAGTAGACTAGCGGGATTGTTGAATGAGCAGTTCTTC
>TRBV15|TRBJ2-6|once|-
CATSRDGGAGANVLTF
TGTGCCACCAGCAGAGATGGGGGGGCCGGGGCCAACGTCCTGACTTTC
>TRBV4-2|TRBJ2-3|once|TRBD2
CASSQDPLAGGLSTDTQYF
TGTGCCAGCAGCCAAGATCCCCTAGCGGGAGGGTTGAGCACAGATACGCAGTATTTT
>TRBV2|TRBJ2-6|-|TRBD2
CASIGPTSGTLSGANVLTF
TGTGCCAGCATCGGACCGACTAGCGGGACCCTCTCTGGGGCCAACGTCCTGACTTTC
>TRBV15|TRBJ2-1|-|-
CATSRGYRAGSYNEQFF
TGTGCCACCAGCAGAGGATACAGGGCGGGCTCCTACAATGAGCAGTTCTTC
>TRBV7-2|TRBJ1-2|-|-
CASSLWGFNYGYTF
TGTGCCAGCAGCTTATGGGGCTTTAACTATGGCTACACCTTC
>TRBV18|TRBJ1-2|-|-
CASSPTSGGAMYGYTF
TGTGCCAGCTCACCCACCTCGGGGGGCGCCATGTATGGCTACACCTTC
>TRBV2|TRBJ2-3|-|TRBD2
CASSEETTSGSLDTQYF
TGTGCCAGCAGTGAAGAGACGACTAGCGGGAGTCTAGATACGCAGTATTTT
>TRBV29-1|TRBJ2-7|-|-
CSVRGMDSLSYEQYF
TGCAGCGTTCGAGGGATGGACAGTTTATCCTACGAGCAGTACTTC
>TRBV27|TRBJ2-3|-|TRBD2
CASSYLAGGADTQYF
TGTGCCAGCAGTTACCTAGCGGGAGGCGCAGATACGCAGTATTTT
>TRBV18|TRBJ2-6|-|-
CASSPQGTGANVLTF
TGTGCCAGCTCACCCCAGGGTACTGGGGCCAACGTCCTGACTTTC
>TRBV6-1|TRBJ2-1|-|-
CASSDVSSSYNEQFF
TGTGCCAGCAGTGATGTTAGCTCCTCCTACAATGAGCAGTTCTTC
>TRBV27|TRBJ1-1|-|-
CASRINPGVNTEAFF
TGTGCCAGCAGAATAAATCCCGGGGTGAACACTGAAGCTTTCTTT